A selection of T cell receptor beta chains follows, all from one sample in a study of blood T cells in healthy people across ages. TCRdb reprocessed the 5' RACE reads with MiXCR, giving one entry per CDR3 protein. The table lists hundreds of thousands of distinct CDR3 sequences, roughly 44% of them singletons, with roughly a fifth in the top ten. The sequencing input was blood. All receptors derive from a man aged 60 to 75 in good health. Each CDR3 is given with its conserved first and last residue. Fields, in order: clone size, V gene, J gene, D gene, CDR3 protein, CDR3 DNA. D genes are given only for firm matches. Not every row has a clone size; where given, it reads once, few, many or a size class.

abundance: .
v_gene: TRBV20-1
j_gene: TRBJ2-5
d_gene: .
CDR3aa: CSASSSRGKGAAHVQETQYF
CDR3nt: TGCAGTGCTAGTTCTAGCCGGGGGAAAGGTGCGGCCCATGTCCAAGAGACCCAGTACTTC

abundance: .
v_gene: TRBV2
j_gene: TRBJ2-7
d_gene: TRBD1
CDR3aa: CAGKGGQGRTYEQYF
CDR3nt: TGTGCCGGCAAAGGTGGACAGGGGAGGACCTACGAGCAGTACTTC

abundance: many
v_gene: TRBV27
j_gene: TRBJ2-7
d_gene: TRBD1
CDR3aa: CASSPGTGPYEQYF
CDR3nt: TGCGCCAGCAGCCCCGGGACAGGGCCCTACGAGCAGTACTTC

abundance: .
v_gene: TRBV10-3
j_gene: TRBJ2-3
d_gene: TRBD2
CDR3aa: CAISESGGLVGTDTQYF
CDR3nt: TGTGCCATCAGTGAGTCTGGTGGACTAGTTGGTACAGATACGCAGTATTTT

abundance: .
v_gene: TRBV7-2
j_gene: TRBJ1-5
d_gene: .
CDR3aa: CASSKDVNQPQHF
CDR3nt: TGTGCCAGCAGCAAGGACGTCAATCAGCCCCAGCATTTT

abundance: .
v_gene: TRBV5-1
j_gene: TRBJ2-1
d_gene: TRBD2
CDR3aa: CASSLLAGYNEQFF
CDR3nt: TGCGCCAGCAGCCTACTAGCGGGGTACAATGAGCAGTTCTTC

abundance: .
v_gene: TRBV3-1
j_gene: TRBJ1-6
d_gene: .
CDR3aa: CASSHAGRSPLHF
CDR3nt: TGTGCCAGCAGCCACGCGGGGCGCTCACCCCTCCACTTT

abundance: many
v_gene: TRBV7-2
j_gene: TRBJ2-1
d_gene: .
CDR3aa: CASSSLHEQFF
CDR3nt: TGTGCCAGCAGCTCCCTCCATGAGCAGTTCTTC

abundance: .
v_gene: TRBV20-1
j_gene: TRBJ1-2
d_gene: TRBD1
CDR3aa: CSTPPTGVKVEGYTF
CDR3nt: TGCAGTACCCCCCCGACAGGGGTAAAAGTGGAGGGCTACACCTTC

abundance: .
v_gene: TRBV7-8
j_gene: TRBJ2-3
d_gene: TRBD2
CDR3aa: CASSRRASGGPSTDTQYF
CDR3nt: TGTGCCAGCAGCCGCCGGGCTAGCGGGGGACCTAGCACAGATACGCAGTATTTT

abundance: few
v_gene: TRBV5-8
j_gene: TRBJ2-7
d_gene: .
CDR3aa: CASSSPGHPSYEQYF
CDR3nt: TGTGCCAGCAGCTCGCCGGGACACCCTTCCTACGAGCAGTACTTC

abundance: once
v_gene: TRBV10-3
j_gene: TRBJ2-7
d_gene: .
CDR3aa: CAISVGGPDYEQYF
CDR3nt: TGTGCCATCAGTGTTGGCGGACCAGACTACGAGCAGTACTTC

abundance: once
v_gene: TRBV27
j_gene: TRBJ1-5
d_gene: .
CDR3aa: CASRPATGRNQPQHF
CDR3nt: TGTGCCAGCAGGCCGGCCACCGGTCGCAATCAGCCCCAGCATTTT

abundance: many
v_gene: TRBV9
j_gene: TRBJ2-3
d_gene: TRBD2
CDR3aa: CASSVESGLAGDTQYF
CDR3nt: TGTGCCAGCAGCGTAGAATCAGGACTAGCGGGGGATACGCAGTATTTT

abundance: few
v_gene: TRBV20-1
j_gene: TRBJ2-1
d_gene: TRBD2
CDR3aa: CSASPSGEDNEQFF
CDR3nt: TGCAGTGCTAGTCCCAGCGGGGAGGACAATGAGCAGTTCTTC

abundance: many
v_gene: TRBV7-9
j_gene: TRBJ2-1
d_gene: TRBD2
CDR3aa: CASSLKKAGVGNEQFF
CDR3nt: TGTGCCAGCAGCTTAAAAAAGGCGGGAGTCGGAAATGAGCAGTTCTTC

abundance: few
v_gene: TRBV6-2/TRBV6-3
j_gene: TRBJ2-3
d_gene: .
CDR3aa: CASSYLRGNTDTQYF
CDR3nt: TGTGCCAGCAGTTACCTCCGGGGGAACACAGATACGCAGTATTTT

abundance: few
v_gene: TRBV28
j_gene: TRBJ2-7
d_gene: .
CDR3aa: CATGTSYEQYF
CDR3nt: TGTGCCACAGGGACTTCGTACGAGCAGTACTTC

abundance: .
v_gene: TRBV27
j_gene: TRBJ2-7
d_gene: .
CDR3aa: CASSHGVLPYEQYF
CDR3nt: TGTGCCAGCAGTCACGGGGTTCTCCCCTACGAGCAGTACTTC

abundance: .
v_gene: TRBV28
j_gene: TRBJ2-1
d_gene: .
CDR3aa: CASSLFEYTQETQFF
CDR3nt: TGTGCCAGCAGTTTGTTTGAATATACTCAAGAGACCCAGTTCTTC

abundance: .
v_gene: TRBV9
j_gene: TRBJ2-7
d_gene: .
CDR3aa: CASSPESSYNEQYF
CDR3nt: TGTGCCAGCAGCCCAGAGAGCTCCTACAATGAGCAGTACTTC

abundance: .
v_gene: TRBV20-1
j_gene: TRBJ2-2
d_gene: TRBD2
CDR3aa: CSARLTSGGMYTGELFF
CDR3nt: TGCAGTGCTAGATTGACTAGCGGGGGGATGTACACCGGGGAGCTGTTTTTT

abundance: .
v_gene: TRBV7-7
j_gene: TRBJ1-4
d_gene: TRBD1
CDR3aa: CASSLQQGTNEKLFF
CDR3nt: TGTGCCAGCAGCTTACAACAGGGGACTAATGAAAAACTGTTTTTT

abundance: few
v_gene: TRBV7-9
j_gene: TRBJ2-5
d_gene: .
CDR3aa: CASRMFGQETQYF
CDR3nt: TGTGCCAGCAGAATGTTTGGCCAGGAGACCCAGTACTTC

abundance: few
v_gene: TRBV27
j_gene: TRBJ2-7
d_gene: TRBD1
CDR3aa: CASRNDRGLIYEQYF
CDR3nt: TGTGCCAGCAGGAACGACAGGGGATTGATCTACGAGCAGTACTTC

abundance: few
v_gene: TRBV6-2/TRBV6-3
j_gene: TRBJ1-1
d_gene: .
CDR3aa: CASTWNTEAFF
CDR3nt: TGTGCCAGCACCTGGAACACTGAAGCTTTCTTT

abundance: .
v_gene: TRBV20-1
j_gene: TRBJ1-6
d_gene: .
CDR3aa: CSARDISLFYNSPLHF
CDR3nt: TGCAGTGCTAGAGATATCTCACTTTTCTATAATTCACCCCTCCACTTT

abundance: .
v_gene: TRBV29-1
j_gene: TRBJ2-1
d_gene: .
CDR3aa: CSVAANNEQFF
CDR3nt: TGCAGCGTTGCGGCTAACAATGAGCAGTTCTTC

abundance: .
v_gene: TRBV7-2
j_gene: TRBJ2-1
d_gene: TRBD2
CDR3aa: CASSLGIAGGIHTEYNEQFF
CDR3nt: TGTGCCAGCAGCTTGGGGATTGCGGGGGGCATACACACCGAATACAATGAGCAGTTCTTC

abundance: .
v_gene: TRBV3-1
j_gene: TRBJ2-5
d_gene: TRBD2
CDR3aa: CASSHGTSGVQETQYF
CDR3nt: TGTGCCAGCAGCCACGGGACTAGCGGGGTCCAAGAGACCCAGTACTTC

abundance: .
v_gene: TRBV4-1
j_gene: TRBJ2-5
d_gene: .
CDR3aa: CASSQGLTSGLREQYF
CDR3nt: TGCGCCAGCAGCCAAGGACTGACGAGCGGGTTAAGGGAGCAGTACTTC

abundance: .
v_gene: TRBV18
j_gene: TRBJ1-1
d_gene: .
CDR3aa: CASSGTTEAFF
CDR3nt: TGTGCCAGCTCCGGGACTACTGAAGCTTTCTTT

abundance: .
v_gene: TRBV4-1
j_gene: TRBJ2-7
d_gene: .
CDR3aa: CASSQTGGGASEQYF
CDR3nt: TGCGCCAGCAGCCAAACTGGCGGGGGCGCGAGCGAGCAGTACTTC

abundance: few
v_gene: TRBV9
j_gene: TRBJ2-2
d_gene: .
CDR3aa: CASSELNTGELFF
CDR3nt: TGTGCCAGCAGCGAGCTGAACACCGGGGAGCTGTTTTTT

abundance: few
v_gene: TRBV7-2
j_gene: TRBJ2-1
d_gene: TRBD1
CDR3aa: CASSPKTGPDNEQFF
CDR3nt: TGTGCCAGCAGCCCAAAGACAGGGCCAGACAATGAGCAGTTCTTC

abundance: .
v_gene: TRBV5-1
j_gene: TRBJ2-1
d_gene: .
CDR3aa: CASSLDGVTYNEQFF
CDR3nt: TGCGCCAGCAGCTTGGATGGGGTGACCTACAATGAGCAGTTCTTC

abundance: few
v_gene: TRBV10-3
j_gene: TRBJ2-7
d_gene: .
CDR3aa: CAISAQGNYEQYF
CDR3nt: TGTGCCATCAGTGCCCAGGGAAACTACGAGCAGTACTTC

abundance: .
v_gene: TRBV5-1
j_gene: TRBJ1-2
d_gene: TRBD1
CDR3aa: CASSGDSGAYGYTF
CDR3nt: TGCGCCAGCAGCGGGGACAGTGGGGCATATGGCTACACCTTC

abundance: .
v_gene: TRBV20-1
j_gene: TRBJ1-2
d_gene: .
CDR3aa: CSASPQASNYGYTF
CDR3nt: TGCAGTGCTAGTCCACAGGCCTCTAACTATGGCTACACCTTC

abundance: few
v_gene: TRBV27
j_gene: TRBJ2-3
d_gene: .
CDR3aa: CASSLMGRGTDTQYF
CDR3nt: TGTGCCAGCAGTTTAATGGGGCGCGGCACAGATACGCAGTATTTT

abundance: .
v_gene: TRBV10-3
j_gene: TRBJ2-7
d_gene: TRBD1
CDR3aa: CAISDNRGRRYF
CDR3nt: TGTGCCATCAGTGATAACAGGGGGCGCCGGTACTTC

abundance: few
v_gene: TRBV12-3/TRBV12-4
j_gene: TRBJ2-3
d_gene: TRBD2
CDR3aa: CASTSSGGHTQYF
CDR3nt: TGTGCCAGCACCTCAAGCGGGGGCCATACGCAGTATTTT

abundance: .
v_gene: TRBV7-9
j_gene: TRBJ2-7
d_gene: .
CDR3aa: CASSLDGLKYEQYF
CDR3nt: TGTGCCAGCAGCTTAGACGGCCTGAAATACGAGCAGTACTTC

abundance: few
v_gene: TRBV5-1
j_gene: TRBJ2-1
d_gene: .
CDR3aa: CASSSALEFVLNEQFF
CDR3nt: TGCGCCAGCAGTAGCGCCCTGGAATTCGTTCTGAATGAGCAGTTCTTC

abundance: few
v_gene: TRBV5-1
j_gene: TRBJ2-7
d_gene: TRBD1
CDR3aa: CASRTGTGQYEQYF
CDR3nt: TGCGCCAGCAGAACCGGGACAGGACAATACGAGCAGTACTTC

abundance: .
v_gene: TRBV4-1
j_gene: TRBJ2-7
d_gene: TRBD2
CDR3aa: CASSQNPSGLAFLTEQYF
CDR3nt: TGCGCCAGCAGCCAGAACCCCTCAGGACTAGCGTTTCTCACCGAGCAGTACTTC

abundance: .
v_gene: TRBV3-1
j_gene: TRBJ2-5
d_gene: TRBD2
CDR3aa: CASSRSGISYNEQYF
CDR3nt: TGTGCCAGCAGCCGTAGCGGGATCTCCTACAATGAGCAGTACTTC

abundance: few
v_gene: TRBV7-2
j_gene: TRBJ2-5
d_gene: .
CDR3aa: CASGKGPLQETQYF
CDR3nt: TGTGCCAGCGGAAAGGGTCCATTACAAGAGACCCAGTACTTC

abundance: .
v_gene: TRBV2
j_gene: TRBJ2-1
d_gene: TRBD2
CDR3aa: CASSDRLASPNEQFF
CDR3nt: TGTGCCAGCAGTGATAGACTAGCGTCGCCCAATGAGCAGTTCTTC

abundance: .
v_gene: TRBV15
j_gene: TRBJ1-5
d_gene: .
CDR3aa: CATSRGGNSGGNQPQHF
CDR3nt: TGTGCCACCAGCAGAGGTGGCAATTCAGGCGGCAATCAGCCCCAGCATTTT

abundance: .
v_gene: TRBV7-9
j_gene: TRBJ1-2
d_gene: .
CDR3aa: CATMDSGTTRGYTF
CDR3nt: TGTGCCACCATGGACAGCGGTACTACTAGGGGCTACACCTTC

abundance: few
v_gene: TRBV7-2
j_gene: TRBJ2-1
d_gene: TRBD1
CDR3aa: CASSLRTGESRLQFF
CDR3nt: TGTGCCAGCAGCTTAAGGACAGGCGAGTCTCGTTTGCAGTTCTTC

abundance: few
v_gene: TRBV7-6
j_gene: TRBJ2-5
d_gene: TRBD1
CDR3aa: CASSLEDRGQETQYF
CDR3nt: TGTGCCAGCAGCTTAGAAGACAGGGGGCAAGAGACCCAGTACTTC